This T cell receptor (beta chain) was sequenced during a study of OX40 agonist ivuxolimab in advanced cancers. Looking at the study overall: Around 40% of patients had received prior checkpoint inhibitor therapy.

Germline V lookup: CDR1 MGHRA, CDR2 YSYEKL. The CDR3 totals 12 residues. V dropped 8 bases and J dropped 1; count of bases not matched to a gene: 2. Some clones are missing from TCRdb's copy, which holds only in-frame ones; the method was immunoSEQ multiplex PCR. Among approximately 62,000 clones listed, 80% to 95% were seen once. This clone was seen only a few times. Patients were excluded for autoimmune disease history or systemic immunosuppression. The timepoints at which blood was sampled were baseline, cycle 4 day 1, and cycle 7 day 1. The rearrangement joins TRBV4-1 to TRBJ2-7; 7 bases fit TRBD1. This material consisted of CD4+ or CD8+ T cells sorted from blood, taken in a trial of the OX40 agonist ivuxolimab. The receptor was isolated from an adult with an advanced solid tumor such as melanoma, head and neck, liver or kidney cancer. The CDR3 protein is CASGDRSYEQYF. The CDR3 nucleotides are TGCGCCAGCGGGGACAGATCCTACGAGCAGTACTTC.